Listed below are T cell receptor beta chains from one sample, sequenced in a study of T-cell memory formation after mild COVID-19. Using its own MiXCR run on the 5' RACE reads, TCRdb lists one record per CDR3 protein. Seen here are 90,000 to 120,000 distinct CDR3 sequences, 15% to 20% observed once, and the top ten hold around 5.1%. Sample: PBMCs or a T cell subset sorted from them (not recorded which). All receptors come from a man younger than 30 who had mild COVID-19 (a few samples of this study predate the infection). Cell type and time point are not known. Both conserved end residues are part of each CDR3. Each record gives: CDR3 protein, CDR3 DNA, V gene, D gene, J gene, clone size. A D gene is named only where the DNA matches it firmly. Clone sizes are given selectively: once, few, many, or a class where the clone is expanded.

CDR3 protein: CASSSNRRGRADTQYF
CDR3 DNA: TGTGCCAGCAGCTCCAACCGGAGGGGTAGGGCAGATACGCAGTATTTT
V gene: TRBV14
D gene: .
J gene: TRBJ2-3
clone size: .

CDR3 protein: CASNVDSPNIQYF
CDR3 DNA: TGTGCCAGCAACGTGGACAGCCCAAACATTCAGTACTTC
V gene: TRBV2
D gene: .
J gene: TRBJ2-4
clone size: .

CDR3 protein: CASSVGLAGMQYF
CDR3 DNA: TGTGCCAGCAGCGTAGGACTAGCGGGGATGCAGTACTTC
V gene: TRBV9
D gene: TRBD2
J gene: TRBJ2-7
clone size: few

CDR3 protein: CASSSDGGGTEAFF
CDR3 DNA: TGTGCCAGCAGCTCGGACGGGGGCGGCACTGAAGCTTTCTTT
V gene: TRBV7-2
D gene: .
J gene: TRBJ1-1
clone size: .

CDR3 protein: CASSSEGPFLGGEQYF
CDR3 DNA: TGCGCCAGCAGTTCGGAAGGTCCCTTTTTAGGAGGCGAGCAGTACTTC
V gene: TRBV23-1
D gene: .
J gene: TRBJ2-7
clone size: few

CDR3 protein: CASTLRGVSTDTQYF
CDR3 DNA: TGCGCCAGCACTTTGAGGGGGGTTAGTACAGATACGCAGTATTTT
V gene: TRBV5-1
D gene: .
J gene: TRBJ2-3
clone size: .

CDR3 protein: CASSLFQGSMDTQYF
CDR3 DNA: TGTGCCAGCAGCTTATTTCAGGGGAGTATGGATACGCAGTATTTT
V gene: TRBV7-7
D gene: .
J gene: TRBJ2-3
clone size: few

CDR3 protein: CASSPIGVLRPNEQFF
CDR3 DNA: TGTGCCAGCAGCCCCATCGGGGTCCTCCGGCCCAATGAGCAGTTCTTC
V gene: TRBV7-9
D gene: .
J gene: TRBJ2-1
clone size: .

CDR3 protein: CASSPPSGHRGTYGYTF
CDR3 DNA: TGTGCCAGCAGCCCGCCGTCCGGACACAGGGGAACCTATGGCTACACCTTC
V gene: TRBV7-2
D gene: TRBD1
J gene: TRBJ1-2
clone size: .

CDR3 protein: CATSKGEFYNEQFF
CDR3 DNA: TGTGCCACCAGCAAGGGGGAGTTCTACAATGAGCAGTTCTTC
V gene: TRBV15
D gene: .
J gene: TRBJ2-1
clone size: many

CDR3 protein: CASSPKSDTEAFF
CDR3 DNA: TGCGCCAGCAGCCCGAAGTCGGACACTGAAGCTTTCTTT
V gene: TRBV5-1
D gene: .
J gene: TRBJ1-1
clone size: many

CDR3 protein: CASSIWQQDGYTF
CDR3 DNA: TGTGCCAGTAGTATTTGGCAACAGGATGGCTACACCTTC
V gene: TRBV19
D gene: .
J gene: TRBJ1-2
clone size: few

CDR3 protein: CASSQTGTDTQYF
CDR3 DNA: TGTGCCAGCAGCCAGACAGGCACAGATACGCAGTATTTT
V gene: TRBV3-1
D gene: .
J gene: TRBJ2-3
clone size: few

CDR3 protein: CASSHDPGLQETQYF
CDR3 DNA: TGCGCCAGCAGCCACGACCCAGGACTGCAAGAGACCCAGTACTTC
V gene: TRBV4-3
D gene: .
J gene: TRBJ2-5
clone size: .

CDR3 protein: CSVHRGSGDTQYF
CDR3 DNA: TGCAGCGTGCACAGGGGTTCGGGAGATACGCAGTATTTT
V gene: TRBV29-1
D gene: TRBD1
J gene: TRBJ2-3
clone size: few

CDR3 protein: CSISEVRAFF
CDR3 DNA: TGCAGCATTTCGGAAGTCCGAGCTTTCTTT
V gene: TRBV29-1
D gene: .
J gene: TRBJ1-1
clone size: .

CDR3 protein: CASSYSMGTGSYEQYF
CDR3 DNA: TGTGCCAGCAGTTACTCGATGGGGACCGGGTCTTACGAGCAGTACTTC
V gene: TRBV6-6
D gene: .
J gene: TRBJ2-7
clone size: few

CDR3 protein: CSVWTGAETQYF
CDR3 DNA: TGCAGCGTCTGGACAGGGGCTGAGACCCAGTACTTC
V gene: TRBV29-1
D gene: TRBD1
J gene: TRBJ2-5
clone size: many

CDR3 protein: CSARKTEIETQYF
CDR3 DNA: TGCAGTGCTAGGAAAACGGAGATAGAGACCCAGTACTTC
V gene: TRBV20-1
D gene: .
J gene: TRBJ2-5
clone size: .

CDR3 protein: CASSLETAYEQYF
CDR3 DNA: TGTGCCAGCAGCTTAGAGACAGCATACGAGCAGTACTTC
V gene: TRBV11-2
D gene: .
J gene: TRBJ2-7
clone size: few

CDR3 protein: CASSLGRVETEAFF
CDR3 DNA: TGTGCCAGCAGCTTAGGGAGGGTAGAGACTGAAGCTTTCTTT
V gene: TRBV7-2
D gene: .
J gene: TRBJ1-1
clone size: .

CDR3 protein: CASSARGQTGELFF
CDR3 DNA: TGCGCCAGCAGCGCCCGGGGTCAAACCGGGGAGCTGTTTTTT
V gene: TRBV4-3
D gene: .
J gene: TRBJ2-2
clone size: .

CDR3 protein: CASSEKATGGHGYTF
CDR3 DNA: TGTGCCAGCAGTGAAAAAGCTACAGGGGGCCATGGCTACACCTTC
V gene: TRBV2
D gene: TRBD1
J gene: TRBJ1-2
clone size: .

CDR3 protein: CASSLDLLGTEAFF
CDR3 DNA: TGTGCCAGCAGTCTTGACCTATTGGGCACTGAAGCTTTCTTT
V gene: TRBV12-3/TRBV12-4
D gene: .
J gene: TRBJ1-1
clone size: .

CDR3 protein: CASRAIVRGNTGELFF
CDR3 DNA: TGTGCCAGCAGGGCAATTGTGCGGGGGAACACCGGGGAGCTGTTTTTT
V gene: TRBV5-6
D gene: .
J gene: TRBJ2-2
clone size: .

CDR3 protein: CASSLGRQYQETQYF
CDR3 DNA: TGTGCCAGCAGCTTAGGACGACAGTACCAAGAGACCCAGTACTTC
V gene: TRBV11-1
D gene: .
J gene: TRBJ2-5
clone size: few

CDR3 protein: CASSPLTSGSYNEQFF
CDR3 DNA: TGTGCCAGCAGTCCCCTTACTAGCGGCTCCTACAATGAGCAGTTCTTC
V gene: TRBV27
D gene: TRBD2
J gene: TRBJ2-1
clone size: .

CDR3 protein: CASSDPGQGAIEQFF
CDR3 DNA: TGTGCCAGCAGTGACCCGGGACAGGGGGCGATTGAGCAGTTCTTC
V gene: TRBV6-1
D gene: TRBD1
J gene: TRBJ2-1
clone size: few

CDR3 protein: CAGRFYSGNTIYF
CDR3 DNA: TGTGCCGGAAGGTTCTACTCTGGAAACACCATATATTTT
V gene: TRBV2
D gene: .
J gene: TRBJ1-3
clone size: .

CDR3 protein: CASSSRLAELSDTQYF
CDR3 DNA: TGTGCCAGCAGCTCCCGACTAGCGGAACTTTCAGATACGCAGTATTTT
V gene: TRBV7-2
D gene: TRBD2
J gene: TRBJ2-3
clone size: .

CDR3 protein: CASSDDRGYQPQHF
CDR3 DNA: TGTGCCAGCAGCGACGACAGGGGTTATCAGCCCCAGCATTTT
V gene: TRBV6-2/TRBV6-3
D gene: TRBD1
J gene: TRBJ1-5
clone size: .

CDR3 protein: CASRASIGQGHFPAFF
CDR3 DNA: TGCGCCAGCAGGGCTAGCATCGGACAGGGCCACTTTCCGGCTTTCTTT
V gene: TRBV5-1
D gene: TRBD1
J gene: TRBJ1-1
clone size: .

CDR3 protein: CASSWGDRGGNQPQHF
CDR3 DNA: TGCGCCAGCAGCTGGGGGGACAGGGGAGGCAATCAGCCCCAGCATTTT
V gene: TRBV5-1
D gene: TRBD1
J gene: TRBJ1-5
clone size: .

CDR3 protein: CAWSSMNGEQFF
CDR3 DNA: TGTGCCTGGAGTTCGATGAATGGGGAGCAGTTCTTC
V gene: TRBV30
D gene: .
J gene: TRBJ2-1
clone size: .

CDR3 protein: CASSVDGVPTEAFF
CDR3 DNA: TGTGCCAGCAGCGTAGATGGGGTTCCCACTGAAGCTTTCTTT
V gene: TRBV9
D gene: .
J gene: TRBJ1-1
clone size: .